The 7 T cell receptor beta chains in this list originate from one sample, sequenced in a study of T cells in Graves' hyperthyroidism and ophthalmopathy. It was RNA transcripts that yielded the amplified TCR beta CDR3 regions. HTBI primers were used for first-round RT-PCR of the TCR CDR3. One entry per CDR3 protein results from TCRdb running MiXCR on the multiplex PCR reads. The sample lists hundreds of thousands of distinct CDR3 sequences; just under 45% were seen once. Sequenced sample: peripheral blood or thyroid tissue (not recorded which). The receptors stem from an adult man with Graves' disease, either hyperthyroidism or ophthalmopathy (not recorded which).

The V call is TRBV9, the J call TRBJ2-2; TRBD2 matches at 7 bases. This CDR3 spans 15 amino acids. The V segment lost 0 bases and the J segment 1 base; nucleotides outside the gene matches: 0. Germline V gives CDR1 SGDLS, CDR2 YYNGEE. CDR3 amino acids: CASSVASGNTGELFF. The CDR3 nucleotides read TGTGCCAGCAGCGTAGCTAGCGGGAACACCGGGGAGCTGTTTTTT.

DNA for the CDR3: TGTGCCAGCAGCCAAGGTAGAGGCCCGGATCAGCCCCAGCATTTT. It translates to CASSQGRGPDQPQHF. The V and J genes are TRBV7-9 and TRBJ1-5; no reliable D call. This CDR3 spans 15 amino acids. The V end lost 5 bases, the J end lost 5 bases, and 16 bases lay between the germline ends. Germline V gene lookup returns CDR1 SEHNR and CDR2 FQNEAQ (reference sequence).

The rearrangement uses TRBV29-1 and TRBJ2-6; D might be TRBD1 (6 bases). The CDR3 runs 17 residues. V lost 6 bases to trimming and J lost 2 bases, with 20 bases between them. Germline-derived CDR1 and CDR2 are SQVTM and ANQGSEA. The CDR3 coding sequence is TGCAGCGTAGAGGCTCAAAGGGGGAAAGCTGGGGCCAACGTCCTGACTTTC. Protein sequence: CSVEAQRGKAGANVLTF.

This chain connects TRBV14 to TRBJ2-5; D unclear. The CDR3 length is 15 residues. Trimming took off 4 bases at V and 9 bases at J, with 21 bases between the two ends. From germline, CDR1 is SGHDN and CDR2 FVKESK. CDR3 residues: CASSPFGHSNQPQYF. The CDR3 DNA follows: TGTGCCAGCAGCCCTTTCGGGCACTCGAATCAGCCCCAGTACTTC.

This clonotype was seen ten or more times. The CDR3, as DNA: TGTGCCAGCAGCTCCACAGGGCTCGAGCAGTACTTC. This translates into CASSSTGLEQYF. The gene calls are TRBV7-3 and TRBJ2-7, with D perhaps matching TRBD1 (6 bases). The CDR3 is 12 amino acids. V was pared by 4 bases and J by 6 bases, with 10 bases between. The germline V gene has CDR1 SGHTA and CDR2 FQGTGA.

V and J are TRBV20-1 and TRBJ1-1, with 10 bases that match TRBD1. This CDR3 comprises 13 residues. CDR1 and CDR2 (germline): DFQATT, SNEGSKA (reference sequence). Germline trimming cut 5 bases from V and 6 bases from J; bases unmatched to any gene: 6. CDR3 DNA: TGCAGTGCTCGACAGGGGGCGGACGCTGAAGCTTTCTTT. Protein: CSARQGADAEAFF.

Ten or more counts support this clonotype. This sequence joins TRBV29-1 and TRBJ1-3; TRBD1 is a possible D gene (5 bases). CDR1 and CDR2 from the germline V gene are SQVTM and ANQGSEA. The CDR3 totals 12 residues. Trimming removed 6 bases from V and 8 bases from J, with 14 bases in between. The CDR3 is CSVKTGGDTIYF. The CDR3 coding sequence is TGCAGCGTGAAGACGGGAGGGGACACCATATATTTT.